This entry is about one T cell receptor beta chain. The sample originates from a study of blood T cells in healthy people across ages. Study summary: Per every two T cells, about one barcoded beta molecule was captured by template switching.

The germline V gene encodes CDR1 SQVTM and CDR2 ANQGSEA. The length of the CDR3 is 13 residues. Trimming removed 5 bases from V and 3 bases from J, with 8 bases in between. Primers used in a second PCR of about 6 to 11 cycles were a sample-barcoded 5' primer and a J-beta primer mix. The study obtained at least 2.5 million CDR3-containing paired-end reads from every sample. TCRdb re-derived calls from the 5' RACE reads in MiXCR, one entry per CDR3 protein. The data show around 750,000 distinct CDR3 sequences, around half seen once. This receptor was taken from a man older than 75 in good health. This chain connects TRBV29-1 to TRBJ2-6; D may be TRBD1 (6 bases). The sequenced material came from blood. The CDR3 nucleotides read TGCAGCGTTTACAGGGATGGGGCCAACGTCCTGACTTTC. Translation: CSVYRDGANVLTF.